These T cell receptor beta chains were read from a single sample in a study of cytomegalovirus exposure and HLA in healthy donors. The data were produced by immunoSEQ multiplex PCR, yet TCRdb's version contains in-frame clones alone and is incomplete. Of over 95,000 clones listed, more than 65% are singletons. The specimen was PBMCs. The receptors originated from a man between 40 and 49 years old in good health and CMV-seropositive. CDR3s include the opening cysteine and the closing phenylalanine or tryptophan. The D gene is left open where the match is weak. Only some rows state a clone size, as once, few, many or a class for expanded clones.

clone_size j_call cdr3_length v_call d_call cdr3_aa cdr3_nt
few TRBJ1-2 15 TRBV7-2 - CASSLDRDANYGYTF TGTGCCAGCAGCTTAGACAGGGACGCGAACTATGGCTACACCTTC
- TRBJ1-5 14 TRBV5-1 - CASSSTGGNQPQHF TGCGCCAGCAGCTCGACTGGCGGCAATCAGCCCCAGCATTTT
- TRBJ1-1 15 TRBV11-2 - CASSSRTSGVRTAFF TGTGCCAGCAGCTCCAGAACGTCAGGGGTCCGTACCGCTTTCTTT
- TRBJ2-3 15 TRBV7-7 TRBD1 CASSPGTGRSDTQYF TGTGCTAGCAGCCCCGGGACAGGGAGATCAGATACGCAGTATTTT
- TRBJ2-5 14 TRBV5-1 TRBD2 CASSGLAGSETQYF TGCGCCAGCAGTGGGCTAGCGGGTTCTGAGACCCAGTACTTC
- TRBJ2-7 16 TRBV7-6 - CASSPEAGTPSYEQYF TGTGCCAGCTCCCCGGAGGCGGGGACTCCCTCCTACGAGCAGTACTTC
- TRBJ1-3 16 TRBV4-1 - CASSQVRPGSGNTIYF TGCGCCAGCAGCCAAGTCCGGCCAGGGTCCGGAAACACCATATATTTT
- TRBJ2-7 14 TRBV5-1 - CASSFLGSAYEQYF TGCGCCAGCAGCTTTCTCGGCAGCGCCTACGAGCAGTACTTC
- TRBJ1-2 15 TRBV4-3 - CASSPRGSPIYGYTF TGCGCCAGCAGCCCCCGGGGGTCTCCCATCTATGGCTACACCTTC
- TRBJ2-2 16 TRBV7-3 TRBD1 CASSLTGGASTGELFF TGTGCCAGCAGCTTAACAGGGGGCGCCAGCACCGGGGAGCTGTTTTTT
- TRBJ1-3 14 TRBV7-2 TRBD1 CASSSGQGGNTIYF TGTGCCAGCAGCTCCGGACAGGGCGGAAACACCATATATTTT
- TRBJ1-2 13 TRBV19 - CASSRQVRNGYTF TGTGCCAGTAGCAGACAGGTAAGGAATGGCTACACCTTC
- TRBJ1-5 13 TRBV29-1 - CSVVVESNQPQHF TGCAGCGTTGTGGTGGAGAGCAATCAGCCCCAGCATTTT
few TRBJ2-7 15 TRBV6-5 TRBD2 CASSYRGTSGSEQYF TGTGCCAGCAGTTACCGAGGGACTAGCGGATCCGAGCAGTACTTC
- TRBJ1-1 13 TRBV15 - CATRGTLNTEAFF TGTGCCACCCGGGGGACCCTAAACACTGAAGCTTTCTTT
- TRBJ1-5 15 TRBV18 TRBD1 CASSPQGGGNQPQHF TGTGCCAGCTCACCTCAGGGGGGTGGCAATCAGCCCCAGCATTTT
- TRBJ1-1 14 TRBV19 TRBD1 CASQGRGLNTEAFF TGTGCCAGTCAGGGCAGGGGGCTGAACACTGAAGCTTTCTTT
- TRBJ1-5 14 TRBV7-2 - CASSFVYSNQPQHF TGTGCCAGCAGCTTTGTTTATAGCAATCAGCCCCAGCATTTT
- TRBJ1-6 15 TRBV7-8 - CASSLAGTYNSPLHF TGTGCCAGCAGCTTAGCCGGGACATACAATTCACCCCTCCACTTT
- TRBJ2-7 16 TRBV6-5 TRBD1 CASSYSSGQGAGEQYF TGTGCCAGCAGTTACTCGAGCGGACAGGGGGCCGGGGAGCAGTACTTC
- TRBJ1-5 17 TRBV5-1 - CASSLGTGSGFHQPQHF TGCGCCAGCAGCTTGGGTACAGGGTCGGGGTTTCATCAGCCCCAGCATTTT
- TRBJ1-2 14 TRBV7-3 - CASSLSAGEGGYTF TGTGCCAGCAGCTTAAGTGCAGGGGAGGGTGGCTACACCTTC
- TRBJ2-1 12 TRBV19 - CASSPRRYEQFF TGTGCCAGTAGTCCCCGTAGATATGAGCAGTTCTTC
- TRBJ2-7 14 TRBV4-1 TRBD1 CASSRGQGTYEQYF TGCGCCAGCAGCCGTGGACAGGGCACGTACGAGCAGTACTTC
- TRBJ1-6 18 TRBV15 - CATSREQGSWSYNSPLHF TGTGCCACCAGCAGAGAACAGGGAAGTTGGTCCTATAATTCACCCCTCCACTTT